These 24 T cell receptor beta chains came from one sample sequenced in a study of CD8+CD57+ T cells in acquired aplastic anemia. Genomic DNA was employed as the template in profiling TCR beta VDJ and CDR3. Using its own MiXCR run on the reads, TCRdb lists one record per CDR3 protein. The data show under 350,000 distinct CDR3 sequences, 55% to 65% seen once. The sequencing input was sorted CD4+, CD8+, or CD8+CD57+ T cells (not recorded which) from PBMCs. All receptors derive from a human donor with severe aplastic anemia or a healthy control (not recorded which).

The gene calls are TRBV4-3 and TRBJ2-3; TRBD2 agrees at 10 bases. CDR1 and CDR2 from the germline V gene are LGHNA and YSLEER. The junction had 5 bases not matched to a gene; V was cut back by 3 bases and J by 2 bases. The CDR3 covers 16 residues. CDR3 coding DNA: TGCGCCAGCAGCCAGGATAGCGGGGGGTACACAGATACGCAGTATTTT. This gives the protein CASSQDSGGYTDTQYF.

This sequence joins TRBV5-6 and TRBJ2-7; 8 nucleotides align to TRBD1. The CDR3 runs 14 residues. Trimming took 3 bases from V and 0 from J; bases not matched to a gene: 2. Germline assignment: CDR1 SGHDT and CDR2 YYEEEE. CDR3 coding DNA: TGTGCCAGCAGCTCAGGGGGCCTCTCCTACGAGCAGTACTTC. It encodes CASSSGGLSYEQYF.

The rearrangement links TRBV20-1 to TRBJ1-2; 8 nucleotides line up with TRBD1. Germline lookup yields CDR1 DFQATT and CDR2 SNEGSKA (reference sequence). The ends lost 0 bases at V and 4 bases at J; junction bases unmatched: 7. The CDR3 runs 15 residues. In DNA, the CDR3 is TGCAGTGCTAGAGATCAGGGGGCGCGAGGCTATGGCTACACCTTC. Amino acid sequence: CSARDQGARGYGYTF.

In this sample, this clonotype turned up a few times. This sequence joins TRBV30 and TRBJ1-5, with TRBD1 identical over 7 bases. From germline, CDR1 is GTSNPN and CDR2 SVGIG (reference sequence). CDR3 size: 13 residues. The trim removed 5 bases at V and 5 bases at J, leaving 6 bases unmatched. In nucleotides, the CDR3 is TGTGCCTGGGCTGACAGGGTCGATCAGCCCCAGCATTTT. Translated, it gives CAWADRVDQPQHF.

This clonotype showed up just a few times. The V call is TRBV20-1, the J call TRBJ2-5; D is unclear. Deletions cut 0 bases from V and 1 base from J, with 3 bases between. This CDR3 region has 12 residues. Germline values: CDR1 DFQATT, CDR2 SNEGSKA (reference sequence). As DNA, the CDR3 is TGCAGTGCTAGAGATCCCCAAGAGACCCAGTACTTC. The encoded protein is CSARDPQETQYF.

The table lists this clonotype with many counts. V usage is TRBV29-1 and J usage is TRBJ2-7, with TRBD1 matching over 10 bases. The trim removed 6 bases at V and 2 bases at J, leaving 7 bases unmatched. This CDR3 has 14 amino acids. CDR1 and CDR2 (germline): SQVTM, ANQGSEA. CDR3 amino acids: CSVSRDRGAYEQYF. As DNA, the CDR3 is TGCAGCGTGAGCCGGGACAGGGGAGCCTACGAGCAGTACTTC.

This clonotype has more than one count but fewer than ten. This chain uses TRBV5-1 with TRBJ1-6; 9 nucleotides agree with TRBD1. This CDR3 spans 13 amino acids. V shed 4 bases and J 9 bases; nucleotides not matched to a gene: 2. Germline CDR1 reads SGHRS; CDR2 reads YFSETQ. In nucleotides, the CDR3 is TGCGCCAGCAGCCCGACAGGGGGTTCACCCCTCCACTTT. Protein sequence: CASSPTGGSPLHF.

Ten or more counts support this clonotype. This chain joins TRBV29-1 and TRBJ2-1; no firm D call. The CDR3 has 13 amino acids. Germline-derived CDR1 and CDR2 are SQVTM and ANQGSEA. Trimming removed 1 base at V and 7 bases at J, with 11 bases between. CDR3 nucleotides: TGCAGCGTTGAAGGGCAAGTGAGGAATGAGCAGTTCTTC. Translation gives CSVEGQVRNEQFF.

This clonotype was recorded only once. The chain couples TRBV2 to TRBJ2-2, with TRBD1 matching 8 bases. Germline CDR1 reads SNHLY; CDR2 reads FYNNEI. The J segment lost 7 bases and the V segment lost 6 bases, leaving 4 bases of the junction unmatched. The CDR3 totals 13 residues. CDR3 loop: CASRGQGGGELFF. CDR3 in DNA: TGTGCCAGCAGAGGACAGGGTGGCGGGGAGCTGTTTTTT.

This clonotype appeared many times. This chain joins TRBV19 and TRBJ2-7, with D perhaps matching TRBD1 (6 bases). Germline V lookup: CDR1 LNHDA, CDR2 SQIVND (reference sequence). The CDR3 spans 15 residues. The V end was cut by 2 bases, the J end by 0 bases, with 11 bases between. The CDR3 protein is CASSIQPGDSYEQYF. DNA for the CDR3: TGTGCCAGTAGTATACAGCCAGGGGACTCCTACGAGCAGTACTTC. The whole variable domain, filled in from reference TRBV19 and TRBJ2-7, reads DGGITQSPKYLFRKEGQNVTLSCEQNLNHDAMYWYRQDPGQGLRLIYYSQIVNDFQKGDIAEGYSVSREKKESFPLTVTSAQKNPTAFYLCASSIQPGDSYEQYFGPGTRLTVT.

This clonotype appeared a single time. The J gene is TRBJ1-4, the V gene TRBV20-1; a weak D match, TRBD1 (6 bases). Trimming shortened V by 1 base and J by 7 bases, and 16 bases separated the two germline ends. The CDR3 covers 15 residues. Looked up from germline, CDR1 is DFQATT and CDR2 is SNEGSKA (reference sequence). The CDR3 DNA reads as TGCAGTGCTAGAGGGCTACGGGGGCAGAGTGAAAAACTGTTTTTT. Its protein is CSARGLRGQSEKLFF.

J is TRBJ1-4 and V is TRBV7-9; possibly TRBD1 for D (5 bases). This CDR3 is built from 14 residues. Germline-derived CDR1 and CDR2 are SEHNR and FQNEAQ (reference sequence). V was cut by 4 bases and J by 7 bases, with 13 bases left in between. CDR3 DNA: TGTGCCAGCAGCTCACGACAGACAGCTGAAAAACTGTTTTTT. Translation: CASSSRQTAEKLFF.

There are many counts of this clonotype. The chain has TRBV20-1 and TRBJ2-7; weak D call: TRBD1 (6 bases). The germline V and J ends were trimmed by 8 bases and 3 bases, with 20 bases remaining between them. The CDR3 has 14 residues. Germline V gives CDR1 DFQATT, CDR2 SNEGSKA (reference sequence). The CDR3 nucleotides read TGCAGTCCGAACAAAGGGGAACAGGGCTACGAGCAGTACTTC. It specifies CSPNKGEQGYEQYF.

Notes on this clonotype: The junction departs from the called germline gene at one end, perhaps through a read error. This sequence joins TRBV7-9 and TRBJ2-3, with D maybe TRBD2 (6 bases). Germline assignment: CDR1 SEHNR and CDR2 FQNEAQ (reference sequence). The CDR3 has 15 residues. CDR3 sequence (DNA): TGCGCCAGCAGCTTGGATGGGACGGGAGTAGATACGCAGTATTTT. Translated, it gives CASSLDGTGVDTQYF. Full variable domain (missing parts from reference TRBV7-9 and TRBJ2-3): DTGVSQNPRHKITKRGQNVTFRCDPISEHNRLYWYRQTLGQGPEFLTYFQNEAQLEKSRLLSDRFSAERPKGSFSTLEIQRTEQGDSAMYLCASSLDGTGVDTQYFGPGTRLTVL.

This clonotype was observed at least ten times. The rearrangement uses TRBV27 and TRBJ2-7; D might be TRBD2 (6 bases). Deletions cut 4 bases from V and 0 bases from J, with 16 bases between. This CDR3 comprises 16 residues. CDR1 is MNHEY and CDR2 is SMNVEV in the germline V gene (reference sequence). The CDR3 region is CASSSGESHYSYEQYF. The CDR3 nucleotides read TGTGCCAGCAGTTCGGGGGAAAGCCACTACTCCTACGAGCAGTACTTC.

The CDR3 nucleotides read TGCAGTGCTAGAAGCGGCGCCCAGATTACGCAGTATTTT. Translation: CSARSGAQITQYF. J is TRBJ2-3 and V is TRBV20-1; TRBD2 is a possible D gene (5 bases). CDR1 and CDR2 (germline): DFQATT, SNEGSKA (reference sequence). Between the trimmed V and J ends, which lost 2 bases and 8 bases, there was a span of 14 bases. This CDR3 spans 13 amino acids.

This clonotype was counted a single time. The chain employs TRBV7-6 and TRBJ2-1; 7 nucleotides match TRBD2. The CDR3 is 11 amino acids. V gave up 4 bases and J gave up 13 bases; unmatched junction bases: 4. Germline CDR1 is SGHVS and CDR2 is FNYEAQ. CDR3 in DNA: TGTGCCAGCAGCTCCGGGGGGTTTCAGTTCTTC. This sequence encodes CASSSGGFQFF.

The chain employs TRBV7-8 and TRBJ1-4; TRBD1 might be the D (6 bases). V lost 6 bases and J lost 7, with 12 bases in between. This CDR3 contains 13 residues. Germline loops: CDR1 SGHVS, CDR2 FQNEAQ. CDR3 coding DNA: TGTGCCAGCAGGGTGGGGGGCTTTGAAAAACTGTTTTTT. It is translated as CASRVGGFEKLFF.

The rearrangement links TRBV7-6 to TRBJ2-5; TRBD1 agrees at 11 bases. The tail of the sequence fits TRBJ2-7 better, so the J call may be wrong. The CDR3 runs 16 residues. Germline V CDR1 and CDR2: SGHVS, FNYEAQ. CDR3 sequence (DNA): TGTGCCAGCAGCCCGGGGACAGGGGGAAGCTCCTACGAGCAGTACTTC. Its protein is CASSPGTGGSSYEQYF.

This clonotype appeared many times. The chain carries TRBV5-1 and TRBJ2-1; a possible D gene is TRBD2 (5 bases). The CDR3 runs to 16 residues. V was clipped by 4 bases and J by 1 base, with 15 bases between them. Germline CDR1 and CDR2: SGHRS and YFSETQ. The CDR3 sequence is CASSLLGAVSYNEQFF. DNA for the CDR3: TGCGCCAGCAGCCTCTTGGGAGCGGTGTCCTACAATGAGCAGTTCTTC.

This clonotype has a count of ten or more. This rearrangement joins TRBV6-1 to TRBJ1-5, with TRBD1 as a possible D gene (5 bases). The CDR3 has 15 amino acids. The germline gives CDR1 MNHNS, CDR2 SASEGT. Trimming left V 8 bases short and J 0 bases short, with 14 bases between. The DNA for the CDR3 is TGTGCCAGCGTTAGACCCGGGGGTAGCAATCAGCCCCAGCATTTT. Translating gives CASVRPGGSNQPQHF.

This clonotype was observed many times. V and J are TRBV29-1 and TRBJ1-4, with D possibly matching TRBD1 (6 bases). Trimming stripped 6 bases from V and 7 bases from J, with 18 bases between. This CDR3 spans 14 amino acids. Germline values: CDR1 SQVTM, CDR2 ANQGSEA. The CDR3 DNA reads TGCAGCGTCTCCCGGGCCTCCAGGGGTGAAAAACTGTTTTTT. Translation gives CSVSRASRGEKLFF.

V and J are TRBV19 and TRBJ2-1; D is undetermined. The CDR3 is 14 residues long. CDR1 LNHDA and CDR2 SQIVND come from the germline V gene (reference sequence). V was clipped by 1 base and J by 0 bases, with 4 bases between them. The CDR3 protein is CASSIGNSYNEQFF. The CDR3, as DNA: TGTGCCAGTAGTATAGGGAACTCCTACAATGAGCAGTTCTTC. The complete variable domain, with remaining parts taken from reference TRBV19 and TRBJ2-1, reads DGGITQSPKYLFRKEGQNVTLSCEQNLNHDAMYWYRQDPGQGLRLIYYSQIVNDFQKGDIAEGYSVSREKKESFPLTVTSAQKNPTAFYLCASSIGNSYNEQFFGPGTRLTVL.

A single count supports this clonotype. The chain is built from TRBV12-3 or TRBV12-4 and TRBJ1-6; D not certain. Trimming removed 6 bases at V and 9 bases at J, with 15 bases between. The CDR3 runs 14 residues. The CDR3 is CASSQAGVGSPLHF. CDR3 DNA: TGTGCCAGCAGCCAAGCGGGAGTAGGTTCACCCCTCCACTTT.